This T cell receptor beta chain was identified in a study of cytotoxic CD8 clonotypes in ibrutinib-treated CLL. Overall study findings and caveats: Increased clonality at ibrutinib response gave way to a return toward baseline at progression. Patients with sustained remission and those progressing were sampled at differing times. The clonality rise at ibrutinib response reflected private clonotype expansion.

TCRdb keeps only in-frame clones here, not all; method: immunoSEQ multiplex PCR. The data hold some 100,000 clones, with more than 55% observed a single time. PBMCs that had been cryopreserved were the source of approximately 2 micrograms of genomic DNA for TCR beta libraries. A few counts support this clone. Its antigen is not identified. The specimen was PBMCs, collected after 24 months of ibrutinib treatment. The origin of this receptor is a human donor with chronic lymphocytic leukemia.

CDR3 sequence: CASSHIGQGDYGYTF. CDR3 nucleotide sequence: TGTGCCAGCAGCCATATAGGACAGGGGGACTATGGCTACACCTTC. The V gene is TRBV4-2, the J gene TRBJ1-2; the match to TRBD1 covers 10 bases. Trimming at V came to 3 bases and at J to 3 bases, leaving 4 bases not matched to a gene. In germline, CDR1 is LGHNA, CDR2 YNFKEQ. The CDR3 consists of 15 residues.